This T cell receptor beta chain appears in the sequencing data of a study of T cell responses to AZD1222 COVID-19 vaccine. The overall study: Second doses at about 4 or about 12 weeks were pooled.

This clone was observed once. Its antigen remains unidentified. Whole-study findings and limits: Elevations in Spike-specific TCR breadth and depth followed administration of two AZD1222 doses. In all cases, repertoires were sampled only after the peak T cell response. It should be noted that donors were predominantly white British and more often female, and clonal diversity was possibly underestimated.

TCRdb's copy holds only in-frame clones and misses some; the assay was immunoSEQ multiplex PCR. Found here are some 130,000 clones, over 85% of them singletons; the top ten hold over 4%. After removal of 1 base from V and 0 bases from J, the junction contained 12 bases not matched to a gene. CDR3 length: 21 amino acids. In germline, CDR1 is SGHRS, CDR2 YFSETQ. The chain uses TRBV5-1 and TRBJ2-1; TRBD2 matches 14 bases. The starting material was peripheral blood, obtained on day 0 of AZD1222 vaccination. The clonotype was recovered from an adult in good health. This CDR3 is CASSLFWTSGRPSSSYNEQFF. In DNA, the CDR3 is TGCGCCAGCAGCTTGTTTTGGACTAGCGGGAGGCCCTCGAGCTCCTACAATGAGCAGTTCTTC.